This entry concerns a single T cell receptor (beta chain). The antigen is not known. These data originate in a study of T cell responses to AZD1222 COVID-19 vaccine. The method was immunoSEQ multiplex PCR; TCRdb's version includes in-frame clones alone and lacks a portion of them. The table shows 150,000 to 200,000 clones, with approximately 90% occurring only once. The germline V gene encodes CDR1 MDHEN and CDR2 SYDVKM. V was clipped by 2 bases and J by 8 bases; unmatched bases: 7. The CDR3 sequence is 15 residues long. Study-wide results and limits: Nearly half of spike-specific TCRs reportedly target variant regions that are unmutated in the B.1.351 and B.1.1.7 variants. The breadth and depth of Spike-specific TCRs increased once two AZD1222 doses had been given.

The origin of this receptor is an adult in good health. V gene TRBV28 combines with J gene TRBJ1-2, with 11 bases identical to TRBD1. The specimen comprised peripheral blood, sampled on day 0 of AZD1222 vaccination. The CDR3 DNA is TGTGCCAGCAGTTTACGGACAGGGGGCGCGAGGGGCTACACCTTC. Translating it yields CASSLRTGGARGYTF.